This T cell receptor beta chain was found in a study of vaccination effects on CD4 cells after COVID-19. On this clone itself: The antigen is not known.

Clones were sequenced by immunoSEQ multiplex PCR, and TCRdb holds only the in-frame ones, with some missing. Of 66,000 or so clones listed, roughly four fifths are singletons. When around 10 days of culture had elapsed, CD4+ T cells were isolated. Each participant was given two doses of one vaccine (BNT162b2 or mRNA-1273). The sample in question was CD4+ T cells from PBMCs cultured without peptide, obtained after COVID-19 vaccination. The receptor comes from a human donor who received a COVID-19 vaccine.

The CDR3 region has the DNA TGTGCCAGCTCACCACGAAATCCCACAGATACGCAGTATTTT. As protein: CASSPRNPTDTQYF. V usage is TRBV18 and J usage is TRBJ2-3; D is uncertain. Germline loops: CDR1 KGHSH, CDR2 LQKENI. The CDR3 has 14 amino acids. The V end lost 1 base, the J end lost 2 bases, and 7 bases lay between the germline ends.